Listed below are T cell receptor beta chains from one sample, sequenced in a study of graft-versus-host responses after intestinal transplantation. This table comes from immunoSEQ multiplex PCR, and its TCRdb copy is limited to in-frame clones, with some not included. This sample has under 100,000 clones, with about 94% found just once. Their antigens are not known. This specimen was unstimulated CD4+ T cells sorted from spleen or lymph node cells, taken before transplant. The receptor set was obtained from a human donor who was the organ donor for an intestinal transplant. Both conserved end residues are part of each CDR3. A D gene is named only where the DNA matches it firmly. The size of a clone is reported for some rows only, either as once, few or many, or as a class for expanded clones.

J gene,clone size,D gene,V gene,CDR3 DNA,CDR3 protein
TRBJ1-2,once,TRBD1,TRBV6-4,TGTGCCAGCAGTGACTCTAGCAGGGGGAAGGGCTACACCTTC,CASSDSSRGKGYTF
TRBJ2-7,NA,TRBD2,TRBV10-3,TGTGCCATCGGCCGGACTAGCGGGGGCCAAAACTACGAGCAGTACTTC,CAIGRTSGGQNYEQYF
TRBJ1-5,NA,NA,TRBV6-1,TGTGCCAGCATGCCCCTGGGGCGCGGGGGTCAGCCCCAGCATTTT,CASMPLGRGGQPQHF
TRBJ1-1,NA,NA,TRBV27,TGTGCCAGCAGTTTATTACGGGGCCCTGAAGCTTTCTTT,CASSLLRGPEAFF
TRBJ2-2,NA,NA,TRBV19,TGTGCCAGTAGACTTGGATCGAACACCGGGGAGCTGTTTTTT,CASRLGSNTGELFF
TRBJ2-5,NA,TRBD1,TRBV7-7,TGTGCCAGCAGCCCGAGACAGGGGACGGTTGAGACCCAGTACTTC,CASSPRQGTVETQYF
TRBJ2-2,NA,TRBD1,TRBV6-1,TGTGCCAGCAGAGGACAGGGACGGTCACCCGGGGAGCTGTTTTTT,CASRGQGRSPGELFF
TRBJ2-7,few,NA,TRBV27,TGTGCCAGCAGCCGAACAGAGGGGGAGCAGTACTTC,CASSRTEGEQYF
TRBJ2-3,NA,NA,TRBV23-1,TGCGCCAGCAGTCTCGAACTGTGGCAGGGAATCACAGATACGCAGTATTTT,CASSLELWQGITDTQYF
TRBJ2-3,NA,NA,TRBV5-3,TGTGCCAGAAGCTTGGAGCTGGGCGGGGATACGCAGTATTTT,CARSLELGGDTQYF
TRBJ2-5,NA,NA,TRBV5-1,TGCGCCAGCAGCCCAGCCAGAGACCCTAGGTGGGAGACCCAGTACTTC,CASSPARDPRWETQYF
TRBJ2-5,NA,TRBD1,TRBV5-4,TGTGCCAGCAGCTTGGCCAGGGGCCCCACAGGGGCCGGGGAGACCCAGTACTTC,CASSLARGPTGAGETQYF
TRBJ2-1,NA,NA,TRBV9,TGTGCCAGCAGCGCAGGGTTTGTCAATGAGCAGTTCTTC,CASSAGFVNEQFF
TRBJ2-7,NA,TRBD1,TRBV27,TGTGCCAGCAGTCCGCAACCGGGACAGGGGACCTACGAGCAGTACTTC,CASSPQPGQGTYEQYF
TRBJ2-5,NA,NA,TRBV10-2,TGCGCCATCGCGAGGGAACTCAGGGGTCAAGAGACCCAGTACTTC,CAIARELRGQETQYF
TRBJ1-3,NA,NA,TRBV7-6,TGTGCCAGCAGCACGCCCACAGTAAGACAAGAGAACACCATATATTTT,CASSTPTVRQENTIYF
TRBJ2-5,NA,TRBD2,TRBV7-2,TGTGCCAGCAGCTTAAAGCGGGGGTTGGAGACCCAGTACTTC,CASSLKRGLETQYF
TRBJ2-1,NA,NA,TRBV10-3,TGTGCCATCAGTGATTTTCCGGCTGGGGGGTATGAGCAGTTCTTC,CAISDFPAGGYEQFF
TRBJ2-1,NA,NA,TRBV29-1,TGCAGCGTTGAAGCATACAGCAACGAGCAGTTCTTC,CSVEAYSNEQFF
TRBJ1-1,NA,TRBD1,TRBV2,TGTGCCAGCACCCTAACCGGGACAGGGGGCACTGAAGCTTTCTTT,CASTLTGTGGTEAFF
TRBJ1-4,NA,NA,TRBV19,TGTGCCAGTAAACCAAGCAATGAAAAACTGTTTTTT,CASKPSNEKLFF
TRBJ2-1,NA,TRBD2,TRBV7-2,TGTGCCAGCAGCTCCTTCGGGGGGGCGGATAATGAGCAGTTCTTC,CASSSFGGADNEQFF
TRBJ2-1,NA,TRBD2,TRBV9,TGTGCCAGCAGCGTAGGGGTTGACAGCGGGGTCTCCTACAATGAGCAGTTCTTC,CASSVGVDSGVSYNEQFF
TRBJ2-2,few,TRBD2,TRBV10-3,TGTGCCACGGCTGGGGGTAGCGGGGGGCTCGGGGAGCTGTTTTTT,CATAGGSGGLGELFF
TRBJ2-3,NA,NA,TRBV27,TGTGCCAGCACGTCAACCCTCACAGATACGCAGTATTTT,CASTSTLTDTQYF
TRBJ1-1,NA,NA,TRBV5-6,TGTGCCAGCAGCTTGGGGGACGAGAGATTGAACACTGAAGCTTTCTTT,CASSLGDERLNTEAFF
TRBJ1-2,once,NA,TRBV7-2,TGTGCCAGCAGCCGGATGTTTCGAACAGGGCTTGGATATGGCTACACCTTC,CASSRMFRTGLGYGYTF
TRBJ1-6,NA,TRBD1,TRBV28,TGTGCCAGCACTGGGACAGGGGATTCACCCCTCCACTTT,CASTGTGDSPLHF
TRBJ2-5,NA,TRBD1,TRBV28,TGTGCCAGCAGTCCGGACCGGGACAGGGAGTACCAAGAGACCCAGTACTTC,CASSPDRDREYQETQYF
TRBJ1-6,NA,TRBD1,TRBV5-1,TGCGCCAGCAGCATAAGGGGGCTTGATGGTTCACCCCTCCACTTT,CASSIRGLDGSPLHF
TRBJ1-3,NA,NA,TRBV6-6,TGTGCCAGCAGTTTGACAGCGACCAACTCTGGAAACACCATATATTTT,CASSLTATNSGNTIYF
TRBJ2-5,NA,NA,TRBV14,TGTGCCAGCAGCCAAGATCGTAGGGGGGCTATCCAAGAGACCCAGTACTTC,CASSQDRRGAIQETQYF
TRBJ2-6,once,TRBD2,TRBV5-1,TGCGCCAGCAGCTTGCGTGGGACTAGCGGGGGCCCTACTTTAGGACACTCTGGGGCCAACGTCCTGACTTTC,CASSLRGTSGGPTLGHSGANVLTF
TRBJ1-6,NA,TRBD1,TRBV28,TGTGCCAGCAGCCCGGGACAGATCTATAATTCACCCCTCCACTTT,CASSPGQIYNSPLHF
TRBJ1-2,NA,NA,TRBV6-6,TGTGCCAGCTCCCGAACTCTCGACTATGGCTACACCTTC,CASSRTLDYGYTF
TRBJ1-2,NA,TRBD1,TRBV4-3,TGCGCCAGCAGCCGAAGGGACAGGGACTACACCTTC,CASSRRDRDYTF
TRBJ2-5,NA,NA,TRBV7-2,TGTGCCAGCAGCTCGAGGACCGACCTGCAGTACTTC,CASSSRTDLQYF
TRBJ2-1,NA,TRBD2,TRBV6-1,TGTGCCAGCAGTGTTCTAGCGGGGCCCCTCTACAATGAGCAGTTCTTC,CASSVLAGPLYNEQFF
TRBJ1-2,NA,TRBD1,TRBV7-2,TGTGCCAGCAGCTCTCGTGGGGACAGCCACTATGGCTACACCTTC,CASSSRGDSHYGYTF
TRBJ2-2,NA,TRBD2,TRBV4-2,TGTGCCAGCAGGAGACACTCTAGCGGGGGGGCCGGCGGGGAGCTGTTTTTT,CASRRHSSGGAGGELFF
TRBJ1-6,NA,NA,TRBV4-1,TGCGCCAGCAGCCAAGTTGAAGATTCACCCCTCCACTTT,CASSQVEDSPLHF
TRBJ2-7,NA,NA,TRBV7-2,TGTGCCAGCAGCTTAAGAGGTTTTTCCTACGAGCAGTACTTC,CASSLRGFSYEQYF
TRBJ2-5,NA,NA,TRBV4-2,TGTGCCAGCAGCCATAAAGGGACGGACCAAGAGACCCAGTACTTC,CASSHKGTDQETQYF
TRBJ2-1,NA,TRBD2,TRBV2,TGTGCCAGCAGCCGACTAGCGGGGTACTACAATGAGCAGTTCTTC,CASSRLAGYYNEQFF
TRBJ1-3,NA,TRBD1,TRBV11-3,TGTGCCAGCAGCCCGGGGACAGAATACTCTGGAAACACCATATATTTT,CASSPGTEYSGNTIYF
TRBJ2-3,NA,TRBD2,TRBV19,TGTGCCAGTAGTAAACTAGCGGGGGGGCCAAATACGCAGTATTTT,CASSKLAGGPNTQYF
TRBJ1-5,once,NA,TRBV28,TGTGCCAGCAGTATTGTGCTTAGCAATCAGCCCCAGCATTTT,CASSIVLSNQPQHF
TRBJ2-7,NA,TRBD2,TRBV5-1,TGCGCCAGCAGCTTACTAGCGAGCTCCTACGAGCAGTACTTC,CASSLLASSYEQYF
TRBJ2-7,NA,TRBD1,TRBV5-4,TGTGCCAGCAGCTTGTTCGCGACAGGGGACGCCGAGCAGTACTTC,CASSLFATGDAEQYF
TRBJ2-1,NA,NA,TRBV5-4,TGTGCCAGCTGGTCCATAGGGGGGGCGGTCTCTCTTGCTACCAATGAGCAGTTCTTC,CASWSIGGAVSLATNEQFF
TRBJ2-2,NA,NA,TRBV5-1,TGCGCCAGCAGCTGGCCCTATGGACAAGGGAACACCGGGGAGCTGTTTTTT,CASSWPYGQGNTGELFF
TRBJ2-6,NA,NA,TRBV5-6,TGTGCCAGCAGCCTCCGGGGTCCCAACGTCCTGACTTTC,CASSLRGPNVLTF
TRBJ1-6,NA,NA,TRBV7-2,TGTGCCAGCAGCTTGCTACCGAAAGGCCTTAATTCACCCCTCCACTTT,CASSLLPKGLNSPLHF
TRBJ2-3,NA,NA,TRBV28,TGTGCCAGCAGTTGGTCCGGGGCCTACACAGATACGCAGTATTTT,CASSWSGAYTDTQYF
TRBJ2-1,NA,TRBD2,TRBV2,TGTGCCAGCAGGGGGCTAGCGGGTACAATCAATGAGCAGTTCTTC,CASRGLAGTINEQFF